The entry below describes one T cell receptor (beta chain). The target antigen is unknown. The sample comes from a study of PD-1 blockade in classical Hodgkin lymphoma. Study observations and caveats: Complete responders possessed baseline diversity comparable to newly diagnosed patients. The study reported lower baseline TCR diversity in newly diagnosed patients than in healthy donors. Repertoire differences lack defined causes, possibly disease activity or prior therapy.

Only in-frame clones appear in the TCRdb table, and some are missing; sequencing was by immunoSEQ multiplex PCR. The sample has under 9,000 clones, about four fifths seen once. Indicated time point: cycle 4 day 1 (C4D1), after 5 to 7 weeks of nivolumab. All patients relapsed after autologous stem cell transplantation, and brentuximab vedotin exposure varied. Thawed PBMCs supplied CD8+ T cells via magnetic negative selection. From germline, CDR1 is LNHDA and CDR2 SQIVND (reference sequence). The length of the CDR3 is 15 residues. J was trimmed by 2 bases and V by 3 bases; bases with no gene match: 5. The clonotype originates from a human donor with classical Hodgkin lymphoma. The sample consisted of CD8+ T cells from blood, taken before the fourth cycle of nivolumab. V usage is TRBV19 and J usage is TRBJ2-7, with 9 bases matching TRBD1. CDR3 in DNA: TGTGCCAGTAGTATCCGGACAGGGGAAACCTACGAGCAGTACTTC. It translates to CASSIRTGETYEQYF.